These T cell receptor beta chains were read from a single sample in a study of T cell repertoires in cytomegalovirus infection. A single record per CDR3 protein comes from TCRdb applying MiXCR to the reads. The sample shows about 890,000 distinct CDR3 sequences, 31% of them seen only once. Their antigens are not known. Source: cultured CD8+ T cells from PBMCs, taken from culture after CMV antigen stimulation. These receptor sequences come from a human donor in good health (CMV status not recorded). Some clones in this sample may be carry-over from other donors' samples. CDR3s include the opening cysteine and the closing phenylalanine or tryptophan. Each record gives: V gene, D gene, J gene, clone size, CDR3 protein, CDR3 DNA. D genes are given only for firm matches. Clone sizes are given selectively: once, few, many, or a class where the clone is expanded.

v_gene: TRBV7-7; d_gene: .; j_gene: TRBJ2-1; abundance: .; CDR3aa: CASSLGEAVGNEQFF; CDR3nt: TGTGCTAGCAGCTTAGGGGAGGCAGTGGGGAATGAGCAGTTCTTC
v_gene: TRBV5-6; d_gene: TRBD1; j_gene: TRBJ2-3; abundance: .; CDR3aa: CASSLGDRAKDTQYF; CDR3nt: TGTGCCAGCAGCTTGGGGGACAGGGCTAAAGATACGCAGTATTTT
v_gene: TRBV10-2; d_gene: .; j_gene: TRBJ2-6; abundance: .; CDR3aa: CATWKSPTSSGANVLTF; CDR3nt: TGCGCCACGTGGAAATCACCTACCTCCTCTGGGGCCAACGTCCTGACTTTC
v_gene: TRBV7-6; d_gene: .; j_gene: TRBJ1-2; abundance: few; CDR3aa: CASSSGTSNYGYTF; CDR3nt: TGTGCCAGCAGCTCCGGGACATCTAACTATGGCTACACCTTC
v_gene: TRBV7-6; d_gene: .; j_gene: TRBJ2-2; abundance: many; CDR3aa: CASSLARGTNTGELFF; CDR3nt: TGTGCCAGCAGCTTAGCCAGGGGCACGAACACCGGGGAGCTGTTTTTT
v_gene: TRBV29-1; d_gene: TRBD1; j_gene: TRBJ1-1; abundance: .; CDR3aa: CSGVGTANGEAFF; CDR3nt: TGCAGCGGGGTCGGGACAGCCAACGGTGAAGCTTTCTTT
v_gene: TRBV7-6; d_gene: TRBD1; j_gene: TRBJ2-6; abundance: .; CDR3aa: CASSFVGTVDWPSGANVLTF; CDR3nt: TGTGCCAGCAGCTTCGTCGGGACAGTTGATTGGCCTTCTGGGGCCAACGTCCTGACTTTC
v_gene: TRBV6-6; d_gene: .; j_gene: TRBJ1-6; abundance: .; CDR3aa: CATLGASLHF; CDR3nt: TGTGCCACCCTCGGAGCGTCCCTCCACTTT
v_gene: TRBV7-9; d_gene: .; j_gene: TRBJ2-6; abundance: .; CDR3aa: CASSLGSGPLGANVLTF; CDR3nt: TGTGCCAGCAGCTTAGGATCTGGGCCCCTTGGGGCCAACGTCCTGACTTTC
v_gene: TRBV19; d_gene: .; j_gene: TRBJ1-1; abundance: few; CDR3aa: CASNKGRGTKTEAFF; CDR3nt: TGTGCCAGTAACAAGGGCCGGGGGACGAAGACTGAAGCTTTCTTT
v_gene: TRBV7-8; d_gene: .; j_gene: TRBJ1-3; abundance: many; CDR3aa: CASSARTGSTIYF; CDR3nt: TGTGCCAGCAGCGCCAGAACAGGGTCCACCATATATTTT
v_gene: TRBV6-1; d_gene: .; j_gene: TRBJ1-5; abundance: .; CDR3aa: CASSEAGNHQPQHF; CDR3nt: TGTGCCAGCAGTGAAGCGGGCAACCACCAGCCCCAGCATTTT
v_gene: TRBV24-1; d_gene: .; j_gene: TRBJ1-6; abundance: .; CDR3aa: CATNRQDFKLNSPLHF; CDR3nt: TGTGCCACCAATAGACAGGATTTCAAACTCAATTCACCCCTCCACTTT
v_gene: TRBV6-5; d_gene: .; j_gene: TRBJ1-4; abundance: .; CDR3aa: CASSYGGRNEKLFF; CDR3nt: TGTGCCAGCAGTTATGGGGGCAGGAATGAAAAACTGTTTTTT
v_gene: TRBV7-6; d_gene: TRBD2; j_gene: TRBJ2-1; abundance: .; CDR3aa: CASSVRRGGANEQFF; CDR3nt: TGTGCCAGCAGCGTACGCCGCGGGGGGGCCAATGAGCAGTTCTTC
v_gene: TRBV7-2; d_gene: .; j_gene: TRBJ1-1; abundance: many; CDR3aa: CASSSPTEMNTEAFF; CDR3nt: TGTGCCAGCAGCTCCCCGACGGAAATGAACACTGAAGCTTTCTTT
v_gene: TRBV7-9; d_gene: .; j_gene: TRBJ2-1; abundance: few; CDR3aa: CASSSPPGPAQGSNEQFF; CDR3nt: TGTGCCAGCAGCTCACCACCCGGACCCGCACAGGGCTCAAATGAGCAGTTCTTC
v_gene: TRBV7-2; d_gene: TRBD2; j_gene: TRBJ2-5; abundance: many; CDR3aa: CASSLAAGGRQETQYF; CDR3nt: TGTGCCAGCAGCTTAGCGGCGGGGGGCAGACAAGAGACCCAGTACTTC
v_gene: TRBV12-3/TRBV12-4; d_gene: .; j_gene: TRBJ1-1; abundance: many; CDR3aa: CASNQEAGAPLGFF; CDR3nt: TGTGCCAGCAATCAGGAGGCAGGGGCCCCTCTAGGTTTCTTT
v_gene: TRBV7-2; d_gene: .; j_gene: TRBJ2-2; abundance: many; CDR3aa: CASSGSPVTSTGELFF; CDR3nt: TGTGCCAGCAGCGGATCCCCCGTAACTAGTACCGGGGAGCTGTTTTTT
v_gene: TRBV13; d_gene: .; j_gene: TRBJ1-5; abundance: few; CDR3aa: CASSLGPGGGSQPQHF; CDR3nt: TGTGCCAGCAGCTTAGGACCGGGGGGGGGGAGTCAGCCCCAGCATTTT
v_gene: TRBV7-9; d_gene: .; j_gene: TRBJ2-1; abundance: .; CDR3aa: CASSFDAEQFF; CDR3nt: TGTGCCAGCAGCTTCGACGCTGAGCAGTTCTTC
v_gene: TRBV28; d_gene: TRBD1; j_gene: TRBJ1-2; abundance: .; CDR3aa: CASSLSWNPGVTGANYGYTF; CDR3nt: TGTGCCAGCAGTTTATCATGGAACCCAGGGGTGACAGGGGCAAACTATGGCTACACCTTC
v_gene: TRBV7-9; d_gene: TRBD1; j_gene: TRBJ2-2; abundance: once; CDR3aa: CASSNGDRGTGELFF; CDR3nt: TGTGCCAGCAGCAACGGGGACAGGGGAACCGGGGAGCTGTTTTTT
v_gene: TRBV4-1; d_gene: .; j_gene: TRBJ2-2; abundance: few; CDR3aa: CASSHPEGASNTGELFF; CDR3nt: TGCGCCAGCAGCCACCCCGAAGGGGCGTCGAACACCGGGGAGCTGTTTTTT
v_gene: TRBV12-3/TRBV12-4; d_gene: .; j_gene: TRBJ1-2; abundance: .; CDR3aa: CASSGGGPGYGYTF; CDR3nt: TGTGCCAGCAGTGGGGGCGGACCGGGTTATGGCTACACCTTC
v_gene: TRBV28; d_gene: TRBD1; j_gene: TRBJ2-6; abundance: .; CDR3aa: CASRETGDGANVLTF; CDR3nt: TGTGCCAGCAGAGAGACAGGGGACGGGGCCAACGTCCTGACTTTC
v_gene: TRBV6-6; d_gene: .; j_gene: TRBJ1-5; abundance: .; CDR3aa: CASRSNSNQPQHF; CDR3nt: TGTGCCAGCAGGAGCAATAGCAATCAGCCCCAGCATTTT
v_gene: TRBV27; d_gene: .; j_gene: TRBJ1-6; abundance: .; CDR3aa: CASTPSEDNSPLHF; CDR3nt: TGTGCCAGCACTCCCTCCGAGGACAATTCACCCCTCCACTTT
v_gene: TRBV4-1; d_gene: TRBD2; j_gene: TRBJ2-3; abundance: .; CDR3aa: CASSQAAGGWDTQYF; CDR3nt: TGCGCCAGCAGCCAAGCGGCGGGGGGTTGGGATACGCAGTATTTT
v_gene: TRBV24-1; d_gene: .; j_gene: TRBJ1-1; abundance: .; CDR3aa: CATSSSGLNTEAFF; CDR3nt: TGTGCCACCAGTTCCTCAGGGCTGAACACTGAAGCTTTCTTT
v_gene: TRBV5-6; d_gene: .; j_gene: TRBJ2-4; abundance: .; CDR3aa: CASTSPWAKNIQYF; CDR3nt: TGTGCCAGCACCTCGCCTTGGGCCAAAAACATTCAGTACTTC
v_gene: TRBV4-2; d_gene: .; j_gene: TRBJ1-1; abundance: once; CDR3aa: CASSQIRETEAFF; CDR3nt: TGTGCCAGCAGCCAAATCCGGGAAACTGAAGCTTTCTTT
v_gene: TRBV7-2; d_gene: .; j_gene: TRBJ2-2; abundance: many; CDR3aa: CASSQGGRGATGELFF; CDR3nt: TGTGCCAGCAGTCAGGGGGGCAGGGGCGCGACCGGGGAGCTGTTTTTT
v_gene: TRBV12-3/TRBV12-4; d_gene: .; j_gene: TRBJ2-7; abundance: few; CDR3aa: CASSQSGSLRSSYEQYF; CDR3nt: TGTGCCAGCAGTCAAAGCGGGTCTCTAAGGAGCTCCTACGAGCAGTACTTC
v_gene: TRBV12-5; d_gene: TRBD1; j_gene: TRBJ1-1; abundance: .; CDR3aa: CASGLNIQGVDLGTEAFF; CDR3nt: TGTGCTAGTGGTTTGAATATTCAGGGGGTGGATTTGGGTACTGAAGCTTTCTTT
v_gene: TRBV27; d_gene: TRBD1; j_gene: TRBJ2-2; abundance: few; CDR3aa: CASSATGAGELFF; CDR3nt: TGTGCCAGCAGTGCCACAGGGGCCGGGGAGCTGTTTTTT
v_gene: TRBV7-4; d_gene: TRBD1; j_gene: TRBJ2-3; abundance: .; CDR3aa: CASSFGGQGDTDTQYF; CDR3nt: TGTGCCAGCAGCTTCGGAGGCCAGGGGGACACAGATACGCAGTATTTT
v_gene: TRBV6-1; d_gene: .; j_gene: TRBJ2-2; abundance: .; CDR3aa: CASSEARNTGELFF; CDR3nt: TGTGCCAGCAGTGAAGCTAGGAACACCGGGGAGCTGTTTTTT
v_gene: TRBV9; d_gene: .; j_gene: TRBJ2-1; abundance: .; CDR3aa: CASSSRQTYNEQFF; CDR3nt: TGTGCCAGCAGCTCACGACAGACGTACAATGAGCAGTTCTTC
v_gene: TRBV6-2/TRBV6-3; d_gene: .; j_gene: TRBJ2-2; abundance: few; CDR3aa: CASSYSQTTGELFF; CDR3nt: TGTGCCAGCAGTTACTCACAGACCACCGGGGAGCTGTTTTTT
v_gene: TRBV7-9; d_gene: TRBD1; j_gene: TRBJ1-3; abundance: .; CDR3aa: CASSGGGTGYGNTIYF; CDR3nt: TGTGCCAGCAGCGGAGGAGGGACAGGGTACGGAAACACCATATATTTT
v_gene: TRBV7-3; d_gene: .; j_gene: TRBJ2-1; abundance: few; CDR3aa: CASSLNGGEAYNEQFF; CDR3nt: TGTGCCAGCAGCTTAAATGGCGGGGAGGCCTACAATGAGCAGTTCTTC
v_gene: TRBV6-1; d_gene: .; j_gene: TRBJ2-4; abundance: many; CDR3aa: CASSESSYTAKNIQYF; CDR3nt: TGTGCCAGCAGTGAAAGTAGCTATACAGCCAAAAACATTCAGTACTTC
v_gene: TRBV7-9; d_gene: TRBD2; j_gene: TRBJ2-1; abundance: few; CDR3aa: CASQRGDYNEQFF; CDR3nt: TGTGCCAGTCAGCGGGGTGATTACAATGAGCAGTTCTTC
v_gene: TRBV12-3/TRBV12-4; d_gene: .; j_gene: TRBJ2-7; abundance: .; CDR3aa: CASGPYEGGTVKHF; CDR3nt: TGTGCCAGCGGGCCTTACGAGGGGGGCACGGTGAAGCACTTC
v_gene: TRBV12-3/TRBV12-4; d_gene: TRBD2; j_gene: TRBJ2-1; abundance: .; CDR3aa: CASSAGGLHNEQFF; CDR3nt: TGTGCCAGCAGTGCGGGGGGGCTACACAATGAGCAGTTCTTC
v_gene: TRBV20-1; d_gene: .; j_gene: TRBJ2-3; abundance: .; CDR3aa: CSARDTATTPDTQYF; CDR3nt: TGCAGTGCTAGAGATACCGCGACGACCCCCGATACGCAGTATTTT
v_gene: TRBV2; d_gene: .; j_gene: TRBJ1-4; abundance: .; CDR3aa: CASSVNRESFF; CDR3nt: TGTGCCAGCAGTGTTAACAGGGAGAGTTTTTTT
v_gene: TRBV6-2/TRBV6-3; d_gene: TRBD1; j_gene: TRBJ2-2; abundance: .; CDR3aa: CASTLRQGETGELFF; CDR3nt: TGTGCCAGCACCTTGCGTCAGGGGGAAACCGGGGAGCTGTTTTTT
v_gene: TRBV7-9; d_gene: .; j_gene: TRBJ2-1; abundance: many; CDR3aa: CASSLPGGYEQFF; CDR3nt: TGTGCCAGCAGCTTACCGGGGGGCTATGAGCAGTTCTTC
v_gene: TRBV5-1; d_gene: .; j_gene: TRBJ1-2; abundance: .; CDR3aa: CASSPGALGSYGYTF; CDR3nt: TGCGCCAGCAGCCCGGGAGCTTTAGGGAGCTATGGCTACACCTTC
v_gene: TRBV27; d_gene: TRBD1; j_gene: TRBJ1-6; abundance: .; CDR3aa: CASTLGGQATSPLHF; CDR3nt: TGTGCCAGCACCTTGGGGGGACAGGCCACTTCACCCCTCCACTTT
v_gene: TRBV19; d_gene: .; j_gene: TRBJ2-2; abundance: many; CDR3aa: CASSPGLNTGELFF; CDR3nt: TGTGCCAGCAGCCCTGGATTGAACACCGGGGAGCTGTTTTTT
v_gene: TRBV27; d_gene: TRBD1; j_gene: TRBJ1-5; abundance: few; CDR3aa: CASSSEGTGWYQPQHF; CDR3nt: TGTGCCAGCAGTTCCGAAGGGACAGGGTGGTATCAGCCCCAGCATTTT
v_gene: TRBV13; d_gene: .; j_gene: TRBJ2-5; abundance: .; CDR3aa: CASSPQVGETQYF; CDR3nt: TGTGCCAGCAGCCCCCAAGTGGGGGAGACCCAGTACTTC
v_gene: TRBV7-2; d_gene: .; j_gene: TRBJ2-3; abundance: many; CDR3aa: CASSLRSQGTDTQYF; CDR3nt: TGTGCCAGCAGCTTACGGTCCCAGGGCACAGATACGCAGTATTTT